This TCR beta chain originates from a study of T cell changes during pregnancy in multiple sclerosis. There are 15 residues in the CDR3. CDR1 is MDHEN and CDR2 is SYDVKM in the germline V gene. J lost 5 bases, V lost 7 bases, and 10 bases had no gene match. Assay: immunoSEQ multiplex PCR; the TCRdb copy retains only in-frame clones and omits some. This sample has 100,000 or so clones, with around 93% found just once. The V and J genes are TRBV28 and TRBJ2-7, with 11 positions matching TRBD1. This receptor was obtained from a female donor with multiple sclerosis, enrolled in a pregnancy study. The sequencing here drew on peripheral blood, taken after pregnancy. The CDR3 region has the DNA TGTGCCAGCACCCTAGGGGGACAGGGGGATAACGAGCAGTACTTC. This codes for CASTLGGQGDNEQYF.